This TCR beta chain was identified during a study of control samples from healthy donors and cancer patients. The data were produced by immunoSEQ multiplex PCR, yet TCRdb's version contains in-frame clones alone and is incomplete. The table shows just under 60,000 clones, with about 92% occurring only once. Sequenced input: PBMCs. The TCR originated in a man aged 35 to 55 with colorectal cancer.

As DNA, the CDR3 is TGTGCCAGCAGCCCGACCGGAGCGGGAAGGGTTAATTCACCCCTCCACTTT. Its translation is CASSPTGAGRVNSPLHF. The V call is TRBV7-2, the J call TRBJ1-6, with D unclear. The CDR3 sequence is 17 residues long. Trimming left V 5 bases short and J 6 bases short, with 20 bases between. Germline CDR1 reads SGHTA; CDR2 reads FQGNSA.